This entry concerns a single T cell receptor beta chain. What it binds is not known. This entry comes from a study of T-cell memory formation after mild COVID-19. The wider study: There were largely donor-specific TCR clusters. The study's findings and limits: The study found contracting CD4+ clones mainly in CM and EM and contracting CD8+ clones in EMRA.

TCRdb processed the 5' RACE reads anew with MiXCR; each CDR3 protein has one entry. The sample holds roughly 580,000 distinct CDR3 sequences, approximately 19% seen once. CDR3 length: 14 residues. CDR1 and CDR2 from the germline V gene are DFQATT and SNEGSKA (reference sequence). V dropped 5 bases and J dropped 3 bases, with 14 bases sitting between them. The gene calls are TRBV20-1 and TRBJ2-1; D is unresolved. This receptor was taken from an adult woman who had mild COVID-19 (a few samples of this study predate the infection). Cell type and time point are not known. Sequenced material: PBMCs or a T cell subset sorted from them (not recorded which). The CDR3, as DNA: TGCAGTGCTGTCCTAAGATTTGGCTACAATGAGCAGTTCTTC. This sequence encodes CSAVLRFGYNEQFF.